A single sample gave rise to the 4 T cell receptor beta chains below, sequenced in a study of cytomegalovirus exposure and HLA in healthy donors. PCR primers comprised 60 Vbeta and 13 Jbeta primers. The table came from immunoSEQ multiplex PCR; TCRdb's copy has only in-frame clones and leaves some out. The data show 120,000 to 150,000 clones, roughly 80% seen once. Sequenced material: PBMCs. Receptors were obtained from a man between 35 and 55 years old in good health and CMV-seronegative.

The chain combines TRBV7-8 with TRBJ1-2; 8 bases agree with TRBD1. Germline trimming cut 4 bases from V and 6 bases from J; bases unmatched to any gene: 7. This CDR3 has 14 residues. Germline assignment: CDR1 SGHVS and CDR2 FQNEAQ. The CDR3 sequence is CASSSRTGSDGYTF. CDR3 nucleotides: TGTGCCAGCAGCTCACGGACAGGGAGTGATGGCTACACCTTC. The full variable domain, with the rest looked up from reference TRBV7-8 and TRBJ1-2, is GAGVSQSPRYKVAKRGQDVALRCDPISGHVSLFWYQQALGQGPEFLTYFQNEAQLDKSGLPSDRFFAERPEGSVSTLKIQRTQQEDSAVYLCASSSRTGSDGYTFGSGTRLTVV.

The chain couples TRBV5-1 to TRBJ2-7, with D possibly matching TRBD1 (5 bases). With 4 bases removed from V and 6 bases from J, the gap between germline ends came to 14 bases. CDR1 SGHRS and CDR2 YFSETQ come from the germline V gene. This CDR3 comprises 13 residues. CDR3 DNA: TGCGCCAGCAGCCGACAGAGAAGCTTCGAGCAGTACTTC. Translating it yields CASSRQRSFEQYF.

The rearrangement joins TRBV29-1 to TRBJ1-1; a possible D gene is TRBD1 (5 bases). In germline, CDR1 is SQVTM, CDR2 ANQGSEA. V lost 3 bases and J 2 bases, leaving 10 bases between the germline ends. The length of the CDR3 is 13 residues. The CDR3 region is CSVEGGTNTEAFF. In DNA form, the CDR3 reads TGCAGCGTTGAGGGGGGAACCAACACTGAAGCTTTCTTT.

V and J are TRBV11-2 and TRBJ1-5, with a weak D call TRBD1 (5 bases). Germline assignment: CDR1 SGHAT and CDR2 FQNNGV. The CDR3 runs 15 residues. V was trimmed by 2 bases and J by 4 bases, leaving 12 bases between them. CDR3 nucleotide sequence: TGTGCCAGCAGCTTACTTTGGGGGGAGAATCAGCCCCAGCATTTT. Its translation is CASSLLWGENQPQHF.